The 26 T cell receptor beta chains below come from one sample, sequenced in a study of T-cell reconstitution after alpha-beta-depleted transplantation in children. TCRbeta library construction was performed incorporating unique molecular identifiers. From the PCR reads, TCRdb called clonotypes with MiXCR, one entry per CDR3 protein. The data show 610,000 or so distinct CDR3 sequences, 25% to 30% seen once. Sequencing used PBMCs, obtained before TCRalphabeta/CD19-depleted stem cell transplant. The receptors derive from a boy younger than two with Wiskott-Aldrich syndrome, due to receive a stem cell transplant.

This clonotype was observed a few times. This rearrangement joins TRBV28 to TRBJ2-6; D may be TRBD1 or TRBD2 (5 bases each). Germline values: CDR1 MDHEN, CDR2 SYDVKM. This CDR3 contains 15 residues. Between the trimmed V and J ends, which lost 6 bases and 2 bases, there was a span of 11 bases. For the CDR3, the DNA is TGTGCCAGCAGGGGGGAGTTCACTGGGGCCAACGTCCTGACTTTC. Translation gives CASRGEFTGANVLTF.

The chain uses TRBV9 and TRBJ2-1; D is unclear. Trimming took 3 bases from V and 5 from J, leaving 6 bases between them. Germline loops: CDR1 SGDLS, CDR2 YYNGEE. The CDR3 extends over 12 amino acids. CDR3 sequence reads: CASSGKDNEQFF. CDR3 in DNA: TGTGCCAGCAGCGGCAAAGACAATGAGCAGTTCTTC.

With regard to this clonotype: A read error may produce the germline difference seen at one junction end. This chain joins TRBV12-3 or TRBV12-4 and TRBJ2-1; TRBD1 or TRBD2 may be the D gene (6 bases each). The CDR3 extends over 15 amino acids. CDR3 amino acids: CASSTSGQPGDEQFF. For the CDR3, the DNA is TGTGCCAGCAGTACCTCGGGACAACCGGGGGATGAACAGTTCTTC.

CDR3 protein: CASSSQGSLIYNEQFF. The CDR3 DNA reads as TGTGCCAGTAGTTCCCAGGGGAGCCTCATTTACAATGAGCAGTTCTTC. The V gene is TRBV19, the J gene TRBJ2-1; TRBD1 might be the D (6 bases). There are 16 residues in the CDR3. V lost 5 bases and J lost 4, with 18 bases in between. Germline CDR1 reads LNHDA; CDR2 reads SQIVND (reference sequence). Complete variable domain (other parts from reference TRBV19 and TRBJ2-1): DGGITQSPKYLFRKEGQNVTLSCEQNLNHDAMYWYRQDPGQGLRLIYYSQIVNDFQKGDIAEGYSVSREKKESFPLTVTSAQKNPTAFYLCASSSQGSLIYNEQFFGPGTRLTVL.

V gene TRBV15 combines with J gene TRBJ2-1, with D perhaps TRBD2 (7 bases). Germline assignment: CDR1 LNHNV and CDR2 YYDKDF (reference sequence). The V end lost 1 base, the J end lost 9 bases, and 10 bases lay between the germline ends. There are 13 residues in the CDR3. DNA for the CDR3: TGTGCCACCAGCAGAGTTAGGGGGGGTGAGCAGTTCTTC. This codes for CATSRVRGGEQFF. Using reference TRBV15 and TRBJ2-1 for the parts outside the CDR3, the full variable domain is DAMVIQNPRYQVTQFGKPVTLSCSQTLNHNVMYWYQQKSSQAPKLLFHYYDKDFNNEADTPDNFQSRRPNTSFCFLDIRSPGLGDTAMYLCATSRVRGGEQFFGPGTRLTVL.

V gene TRBV12-3 or TRBV12-4 combines with J gene TRBJ2-7; 16 nucleotides match TRBD2. The trim removed 6 bases at V and 4 bases at J, leaving 6 bases unmatched. The CDR3 is made up of 16 amino acids. The CDR3, as DNA: TGTGCCAGCAGCCTCCAGGGACTAGCGGGAGGGTACGAGCAGTACTTC. It encodes CASSLQGLAGGYEQYF.

This clonotype was seen only a few times. The chain uses TRBV6-6 and TRBJ2-1; D remains ambiguous. The CDR3 is made up of 13 amino acids. From germline, CDR1 is MNHNY and CDR2 SVGAGI (reference sequence). V lost 8 bases and J lost 4, with 12 bases in between. The CDR3 DNA sequence: TGTGCCAGCGCTTCCTGGGAATACAATGAGCAGTTCTTC. This translates into CASASWEYNEQFF.

V is TRBV12-3 or TRBV12-4 and J is TRBJ2-1; TRBD2 matches at 7 bases. V was pared by 6 bases and J by 2 bases, with 10 bases of the junction left unmatched. The CDR3 runs 16 residues. Here the CDR3 reads CASSWGSSGPYNEQFF. CDR3 nucleotides: TGTGCCAGCAGCTGGGGTTCTAGCGGCCCCTACAATGAGCAGTTCTTC.

The rearrangement uses TRBV20-1 and TRBJ2-7, with 16 bases matching TRBD2. Trimming removed 0 bases from V and 0 bases from J; junction bases left unmatched: 8. Germline CDR1 and CDR2: DFQATT and SNEGSKA (reference sequence). The CDR3 contains 19 residues. CDR3 loop: CSARDSWGLAGGSSYEQYF. The CDR3 nucleotides are TGCAGTGCTAGAGATTCATGGGGACTAGCGGGAGGGAGCTCCTACGAGCAGTACTTC.

The rearrangement uses TRBV20-1 and TRBJ2-7, with 12 bases aligning to TRBD2. CDR3 length equals 15 residues. Trimming removed 5 bases from V and 2 bases from J; junction bases left unmatched: 7. Germline V gene data show CDR1 as DFQATT and CDR2 as SNEGSKA (reference sequence). In DNA, the CDR3 is TGCAGTGCTCCGGGAGGACTAGCGGGAACCTACGAGCAGTACTTC. Amino acid sequence: CSAPGGLAGTYEQYF.

This clonotype was seen a handful of times. V and J are TRBV6-1 and TRBJ2-6; D is ambiguous. The CDR3 has 17 residues. V was clipped by 6 bases and J by 1 base, with 16 bases between them. Germline CDR1 and CDR2: MNHNS and SASEGT. The CDR3 sequence is CASSQRAALSGANVLTF. The CDR3 DNA reads as TGTGCCAGCAGCCAACGGGCAGCGTTATCTGGGGCCAACGTCCTGACTTTC.

The V call is TRBV7-2, the J call TRBJ1-3; D gene uncertain. The CDR3 length is 13 residues. Between the trimmed V and J ends, which lost 7 bases and 4 bases, there was a span of 11 bases. CDR1 is SGHTA, CDR2 FQGNSA, per germline. CDR3 coding DNA: TGTGCCAGCACCGATTCGTGGGGAAACACCATATATTTT. Its translation: CASTDSWGNTIYF.

This clonotype has more than one count but fewer than ten. V gene TRBV6-5 combines with J gene TRBJ2-2; TRBD2 matches at 10 bases. With 2 bases clipped from V and 6 bases from J, the junction kept 9 bases outside the gene matches. Germline lookup yields CDR1 MNHEY and CDR2 SVGAGI. CDR3 length equals 17 residues. This chain's CDR3 is CASSYRAGGPGAGELFF. The CDR3 DNA reads TGTGCCAGCAGTTACCGAGCGGGAGGGCCCGGCGCCGGGGAGCTGTTTTTT.

This clonotype came up a few times. V and J are TRBV18 and TRBJ1-4; maybe TRBD1 (6 bases). Per germline, CDR1 KGHSH and CDR2 LQKENI. V dropped 3 bases and J dropped 3 bases, with 8 bases sitting between them. The CDR3 sequence is 14 residues long. DNA for the CDR3: TGTGCCAGCTCACCCGCAGGGGCTAATGAAAAACTGTTTTTT. It specifies CASSPAGANEKLFF.

V gene TRBV11-2 combines with J gene TRBJ2-1; D unresolved. The CDR3 has 17 residues. The V end lost 3 bases, the J end lost 0 bases, and 15 bases lay between the germline ends. Germline CDR1 is SGHAT and CDR2 is FQNNGV. DNA for the CDR3: TGTGCCAGCAGCTTCGTTTTTGGCGAGACCTCCTACAATGAGCAGTTCTTC. Translating it yields CASSFVFGETSYNEQFF.

This chain joins TRBV6-1 and TRBJ2-2; D is unresolved. V gave up 3 bases and J gave up 1 base, with 15 bases separating them. Germline CDR1 reads MNHNS; CDR2 reads SASEGT. There are 17 residues in the CDR3. CDR3 region: CASSDDFRTRNTGELFF. DNA of the CDR3: TGTGCCAGCAGTGACGACTTTAGGACCAGGAACACCGGGGAGCTGTTTTTT.

This clonotype was detected only a few times. This sequence joins TRBV2 and TRBJ2-1; 8 bases line up with TRBD2. Per germline, CDR1 SNHLY and CDR2 FYNNEI. The CDR3 extends over 15 amino acids. With V trimmed by 4 bases and J by 4 bases, 6 bases remained unmatched. CDR3 region: CASSVRAGAYNEQFF. The CDR3 bases are TGTGCCAGCAGTGTTAGAGCGGGGGCGTACAATGAGCAGTTCTTC. Supplemented by reference TRBV2 and TRBJ2-1, the full variable domain reads EPEVTQTPSHQVTQMGQEVILRCVPISNHLYFYWYRQILGQKVEFLVSFYNNEISEKSEIFDDQFSVERPDGSNFTLKIRSTKLEDSAMYFCASSVRAGAYNEQFFGPGTRLTVL.

The chain uses TRBV12-3 or TRBV12-4 and TRBJ2-7; the D is unclear. CDR3 length: 14 residues. V was clipped by 4 bases and J by 2 bases, with 12 bases between them. CDR3 bases: TGTGCCAGCAGTTCGCCCAGAAAAACCTACGAGCAGTACTTC. It translates to CASSSPRKTYEQYF.

On this clonotype: An end of the junction differs from the germline gene, which may be a read error. The J gene is TRBJ1-1, the V gene TRBV20-1, with TRBD1 as a possible D gene (5 bases). From germline, CDR1 is DFQATT and CDR2 SNEGSKA (reference sequence). The CDR3 has 14 amino acids. The chain's CDR3 is CSARDSTEPSSAFF. DNA of the CDR3: TGTAGTGCTAGAGATTCGACAGAACCTTCCTCAGCTTTCTTT.

This clonotype came up a few times. This chain links TRBV9 with TRBJ2-3; 8 bases align to TRBD1. V gave up 2 bases and J gave up 5 bases; unmatched junction bases: 4. CDR1 SGDLS and CDR2 YYNGEE come from the germline V gene. CDR3 length equals 14 residues. CDR3 in amino acids: CASSVQGAGDTQYF. The CDR3 DNA reads as TGTGCCAGCAGCGTTCAGGGGGCTGGAGATACGCAGTATTTT.

A few counts support this clonotype. The rearrangement joins TRBV5-1 to TRBJ2-7; TRBD1 matches 7 bases. The CDR3 sequence is 13 residues long. The germline V gene encodes CDR1 SGHRS and CDR2 YFSETQ. Trimming took 4 bases from V and 8 from J; bases not matched to a gene: 9. CDR3 coding DNA: TGCGCCAGCAGCCAGCCCGGGACAGACAAGCAGTACTTC. Its translation is CASSQPGTDKQYF.

This clonotype was found a few times. The V and J genes are TRBV5-1 and TRBJ2-7; 8 bases are shared with TRBD2. Unmatched junction bases numbered 4, after V lost 0 bases and J lost 2 bases. The germline gives CDR1 SGHRS, CDR2 YFSETQ. The CDR3 has 15 residues. The CDR3 reads CASSLGLAFTYEQYF. CDR3 coding DNA: TGCGCCAGCAGCTTGGGACTAGCGTTTACCTACGAGCAGTACTTC.

This clonotype came up a few times. V and J are TRBV28 and TRBJ1-1, with 11 positions matching TRBD1. Looked up from germline, CDR1 is MDHEN and CDR2 is SYDVKM. With V trimmed by 8 bases and J by 7 bases, 6 bases remained unmatched. The CDR3 consists of 13 residues. Here the CDR3 reads CASRRDRGIEAFF. The CDR3 region has the DNA TGTGCCAGCCGCCGGGACAGGGGGATTGAAGCTTTCTTT.

This chain links TRBV18 with TRBJ2-5, with 7 bases identical to TRBD2. Germline CDR1 reads KGHSH; CDR2 reads LQKENI. This CDR3 contains 17 residues. With V trimmed by 3 bases and J by 2 bases, 12 bases remained unmatched. CDR3 in DNA: TGTGCCAGCTCACCGCTGGCGGGAGTAGAGTGGCAAGAGACCCAGTACTTC. Translating it yields CASSPLAGVEWQETQYF.

V is TRBV5-5 and J is TRBJ2-2; 11 positions match TRBD2. Germline CDR1 and CDR2: SGHKS and YYEKEE (reference sequence). The V segment lost 2 bases and the J segment 6 bases; nucleotides outside the gene matches: 3. CDR3 length: 15 amino acids. CDR3 protein: CASSFGLAGPGELFF. As DNA, the CDR3 is TGTGCCAGCAGCTTTGGACTAGCGGGCCCCGGGGAGCTGTTTTTT.

The chain carries TRBV5-5 and TRBJ1-2; D gene ambiguous. The CDR3 covers 17 residues. V dropped 4 bases and J dropped 0 bases, with 19 bases sitting between them. Germline CDR1 reads SGHKS; CDR2 reads YYEKEE (reference sequence). The CDR3 DNA reads as TGTGCCAGCAGCCCAGGCCCGGACGGCGGGACTAACTATGGCTACACCTTC. Amino acid sequence: CASSPGPDGGTNYGYTF.